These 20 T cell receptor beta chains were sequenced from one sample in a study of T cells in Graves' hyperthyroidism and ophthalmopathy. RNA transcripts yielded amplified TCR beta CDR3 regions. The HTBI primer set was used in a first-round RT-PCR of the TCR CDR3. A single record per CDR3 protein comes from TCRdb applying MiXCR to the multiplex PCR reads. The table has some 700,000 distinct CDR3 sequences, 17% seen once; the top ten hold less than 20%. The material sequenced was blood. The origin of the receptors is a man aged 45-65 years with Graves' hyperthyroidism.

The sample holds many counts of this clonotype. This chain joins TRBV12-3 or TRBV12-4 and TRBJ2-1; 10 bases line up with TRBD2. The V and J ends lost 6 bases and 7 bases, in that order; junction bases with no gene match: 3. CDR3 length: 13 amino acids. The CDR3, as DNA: TGTGCCAGCAGGGGGACTAGCGCTAATGAGCAGTTCTTC. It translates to CASRGTSANEQFF.

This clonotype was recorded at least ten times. The CDR3 here is CASSSPGLLGDTQYF. The CDR3 DNA reads as TGTGCCAGCAGTTCCCCTGGCCTGTTGGGGGATACGCAGTATTTT. The genes are TRBV28 and TRBJ2-3, with D uncertain. Trimming removed 4 bases from V and 6 bases from J, with 17 bases in between. From germline, CDR1 is MDHEN and CDR2 SYDVKM. The CDR3 is made up of 15 amino acids.

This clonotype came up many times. CDR3 in DNA: TGCAGTGCTAGACCTGGGGGACAGACATATGGCTACACCTTC. Its protein product is CSARPGGQTYGYTF. The chain uses TRBV20-1 and TRBJ1-2; 7 nucleotides align to TRBD1. Trimming removed 2 bases from V and 5 bases from J; junction bases left unmatched: 8. The germline gives CDR1 DFQATT, CDR2 SNEGSKA (reference sequence). The CDR3 covers 14 residues.

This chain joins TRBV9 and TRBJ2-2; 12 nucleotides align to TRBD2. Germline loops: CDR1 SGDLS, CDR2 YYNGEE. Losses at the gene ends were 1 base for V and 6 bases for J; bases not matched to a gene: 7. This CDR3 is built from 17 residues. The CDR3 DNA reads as TGTGCCAGCAGCGTAAGCAGACTAGCGGGAGATTCCGGGGAGCTGTTTTTT. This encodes CASSVSRLAGDSGELFF.

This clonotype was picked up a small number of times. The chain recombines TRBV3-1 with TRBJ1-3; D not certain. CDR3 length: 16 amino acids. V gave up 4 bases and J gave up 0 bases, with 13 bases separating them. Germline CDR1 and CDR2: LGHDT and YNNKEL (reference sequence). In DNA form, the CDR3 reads TGTGCCAGCAGCCTCGGGCAGGCGGGCTCTGGAAACACCATATATTTT. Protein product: CASSLGQAGSGNTIYF.

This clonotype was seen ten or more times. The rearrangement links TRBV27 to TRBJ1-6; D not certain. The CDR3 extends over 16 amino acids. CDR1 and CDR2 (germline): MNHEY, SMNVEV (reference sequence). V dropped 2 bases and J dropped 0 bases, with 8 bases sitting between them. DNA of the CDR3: TGTGCCAGCAGTTTAGACGGTTTCTCCTATAATTCACCCCTCCACTTT. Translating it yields CASSLDGFSYNSPLHF.

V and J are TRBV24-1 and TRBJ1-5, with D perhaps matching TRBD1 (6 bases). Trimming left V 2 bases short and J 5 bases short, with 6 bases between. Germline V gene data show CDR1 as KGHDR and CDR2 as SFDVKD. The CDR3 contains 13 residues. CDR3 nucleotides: TGTGCCACCAGTGATTCAGGGGATCAGCCCCAGCATTTT. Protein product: CATSDSGDQPQHF.

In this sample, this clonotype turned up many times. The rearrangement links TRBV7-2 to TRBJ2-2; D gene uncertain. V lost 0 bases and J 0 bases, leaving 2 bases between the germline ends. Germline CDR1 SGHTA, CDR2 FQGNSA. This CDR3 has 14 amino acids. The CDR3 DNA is TGTGCCAGCAGCTTAGCGTCGAACACCGGGGAGCTGTTTTTT. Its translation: CASSLASNTGELFF.

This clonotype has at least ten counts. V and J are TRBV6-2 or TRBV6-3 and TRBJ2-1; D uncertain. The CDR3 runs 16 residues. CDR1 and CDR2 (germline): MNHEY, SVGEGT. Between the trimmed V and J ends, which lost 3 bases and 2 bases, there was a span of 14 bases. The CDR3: CASSYARVPTYNEQFF. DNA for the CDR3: TGTGCCAGCAGTTATGCTAGAGTCCCTACCTACAATGAGCAGTTCTTC.

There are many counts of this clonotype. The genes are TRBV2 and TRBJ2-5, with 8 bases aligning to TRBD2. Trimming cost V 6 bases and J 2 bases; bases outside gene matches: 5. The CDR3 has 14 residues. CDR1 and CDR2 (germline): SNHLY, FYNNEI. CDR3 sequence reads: CASSVGTRQETQYF. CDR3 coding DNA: TGTGCCAGCAGCGTTGGGACTAGACAAGAGACCCAGTACTTC.

CDR3: CASTPTHNEQFF. The CDR3 region has the DNA TGTGCCAGCACCCCCACCCACAATGAGCAGTTCTTC. The chain couples TRBV2 to TRBJ2-1, with unresolved D. Trimming took off 7 bases at V and 5 bases at J, with 9 bases between the two ends. The CDR3 extends over 12 amino acids. Per germline, CDR1 SNHLY and CDR2 FYNNEI.

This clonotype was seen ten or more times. The CDR3 reads CASSLAAVLSPLHF. Here the CDR3 DNA reads TGCGCCAGCAGCTTGGCAGCAGTCCTATCACCCCTCCACTTT. The chain couples TRBV5-1 to TRBJ1-6; D gene unclear. This CDR3 is built from 14 residues. V was trimmed by 0 bases and J by 10 bases, leaving 11 bases between them. Germline V gene data show CDR1 as SGHRS and CDR2 as YFSETQ.

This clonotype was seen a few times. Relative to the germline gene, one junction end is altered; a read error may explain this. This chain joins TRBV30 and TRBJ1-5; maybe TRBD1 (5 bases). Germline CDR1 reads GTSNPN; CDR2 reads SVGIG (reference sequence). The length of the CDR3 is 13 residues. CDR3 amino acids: CVWSLGGGQPQHF. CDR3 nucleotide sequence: TGTGTCTGGAGTCTCGGGGGAGGGCAGCCCCAGCATTTT. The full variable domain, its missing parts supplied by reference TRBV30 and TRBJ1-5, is SQTIHQWPATLVQPVGSPLSLECTVEGTSNPNLYWYRQAAGRGLQLLFYSVGIGQISSEVPQNLSASRPQDRQFILSSKKLLLSDSGFYLCVWSLGGGQPQHFGDGTRLSIL.

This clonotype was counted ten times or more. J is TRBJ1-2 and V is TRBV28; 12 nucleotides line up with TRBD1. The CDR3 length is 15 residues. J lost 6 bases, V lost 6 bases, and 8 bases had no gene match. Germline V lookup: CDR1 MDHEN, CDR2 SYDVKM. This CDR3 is CASRAFGTGGNGYTF. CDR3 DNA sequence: TGTGCCAGCAGAGCATTCGGGACAGGGGGCAATGGCTACACCTTC.

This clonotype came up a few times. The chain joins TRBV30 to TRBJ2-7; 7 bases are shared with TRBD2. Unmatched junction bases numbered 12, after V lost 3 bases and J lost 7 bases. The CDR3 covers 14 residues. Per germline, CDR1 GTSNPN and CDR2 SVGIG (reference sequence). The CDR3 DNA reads TGTGCCTGGAGAGGGAGGGAGGGCCGATGGGAGCAGTACTTC. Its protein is CAWRGREGRWEQYF. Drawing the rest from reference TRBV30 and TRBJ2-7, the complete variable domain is SQTIHQWPATLVQPVGSPLSLECTVEGTSNPNLYWYRQAAGRGLQLLFYSVGIGQISSEVPQNLSASRPQDRQFILSSKKLLLSDSGFYLCAWRGREGRWEQYFGPGTRLTVT.

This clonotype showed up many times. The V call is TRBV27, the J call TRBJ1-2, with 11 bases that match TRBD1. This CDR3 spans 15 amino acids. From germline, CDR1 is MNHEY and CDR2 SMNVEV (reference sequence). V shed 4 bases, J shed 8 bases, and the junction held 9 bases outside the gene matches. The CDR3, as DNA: TGTGCCAGCAGTTCATGGACAGGGGGCGGAGAGGGCTACACCTTC. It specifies CASSSWTGGGEGYTF.

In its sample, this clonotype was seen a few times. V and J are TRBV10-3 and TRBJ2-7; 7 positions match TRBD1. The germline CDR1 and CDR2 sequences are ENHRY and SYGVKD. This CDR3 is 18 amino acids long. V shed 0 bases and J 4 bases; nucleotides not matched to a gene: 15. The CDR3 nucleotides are TGTGCCATCAGTGAGTCGATGGCGTTAGGGGGCCTCGGTTACGAGCAGTACTTC. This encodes CAISESMALGGLGYEQYF.

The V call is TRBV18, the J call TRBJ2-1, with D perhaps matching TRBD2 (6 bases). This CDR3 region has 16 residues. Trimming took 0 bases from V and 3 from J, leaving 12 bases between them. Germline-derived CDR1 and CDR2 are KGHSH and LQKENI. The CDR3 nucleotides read TGTGCCAGCTCACCACCGGGGGGAGAGAGCTACAATGAGCAGTTCTTC. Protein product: CASSPPGGESYNEQFF.

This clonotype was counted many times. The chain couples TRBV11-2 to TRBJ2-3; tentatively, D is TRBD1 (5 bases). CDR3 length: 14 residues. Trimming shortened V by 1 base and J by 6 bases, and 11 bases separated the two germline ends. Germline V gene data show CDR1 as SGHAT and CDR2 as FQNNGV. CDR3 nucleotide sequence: TGTGCCAGCAGCTTAGGCAGGGATTGGGATACGCAGTATTTT. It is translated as CASSLGRDWDTQYF.

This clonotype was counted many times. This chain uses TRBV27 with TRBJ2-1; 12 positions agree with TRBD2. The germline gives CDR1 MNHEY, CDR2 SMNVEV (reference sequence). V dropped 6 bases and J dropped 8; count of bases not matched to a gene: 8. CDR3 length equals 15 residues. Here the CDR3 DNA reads TGTGCCAGCAGGACACTAGCGGGAGGAATCTATGAGCAGTTCTTC. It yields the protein CASRTLAGGIYEQFF.